The subject of this entry is one T cell receptor (beta chain). The antigen remains unidentified. Germline loops: CDR1 SGHAT, CDR2 FQNNGV. The CDR3 is 14 amino acids. Trimming stripped 0 bases from V and 5 bases from J, with 8 bases between. The data originate from a study of CD8 T cells in ankylosing spondylitis. Findings and caveats of the study: Matched ankylosing spondylitis synovial fluid reportedly contained a significantly enriched population of disease-linked clones. Among TCR beta sequences, a motif of under ten highly homologous variants appeared characteristic of ankylosing spondylitis blood. Past research had described some motif variants in reactive arthritis synovial fluid and blood. Clones linked with disease were CD8+ and fairly uncommon in the peripheral blood.

Libraries of TCR beta came from quantitative 5'-RACE with molecular barcodes. One entry per CDR3 protein results from TCRdb running MiXCR on the 5' RACE reads. The data contain roughly 450,000 distinct CDR3 sequences, 20% to 30% of them singletons. The chain employs TRBV11-2 and TRBJ2-1; D is possibly TRBD1 or TRBD2 (5 bases each). The TCR was taken from a male donor with ankylosing spondylitis. The sequenced sample was blood, either unsorted or a sorted T cell fraction (not recorded which). CDR3: CASSLDRENNEQFF. The DNA of the CDR3 is TGTGCCAGCAGCTTAGACAGGGAGAACAATGAGCAGTTCTTC. The entire variable domain, with the rest obtained from reference TRBV11-2 and TRBJ2-1, is as follows: EAGVAQSPRYKIIEKRQSVAFWCNPISGHATLYWYQQILGQGPKLLIQFQNNGVVDDSQLPKDRFSAERLKGVDSTLKIQPAKLEDSAVYLCASSLDRENNEQFFGPGTRLTVL.